The sequence of this TCR beta chain was determined in a study of cytomegalovirus exposure and HLA in healthy donors. Study-level findings and limits: Later analysis associated a missense DCLRE1C variant with TCR beta V- and J-gene trimming.

The PCR employed 60 Vbeta primers together with 13 Jbeta primers. The repertoire was sequenced with immunoSEQ multiplex PCR; TCRdb's copy has only in-frame clones and lacks some. The data contain more than 100,000 clones, roughly three fifths of them singletons. The V gene end was trimmed by 4 bases and the J gene end by 1 base; junction bases not matched to a gene: 6. Germline-derived CDR1 and CDR2 are SEHNR and FQNEAQ (reference sequence). The CDR3 has 15 amino acids. As to this clone: Its specificity is not known.

This sequence was found in a man aged 40-49 years in good health and CMV-seropositive. The sequencing input was PBMCs. V is TRBV7-9 and J is TRBJ2-5, with 7 positions matching TRBD1. CDR3 sequence: CASSYKGQPQETQYF. In nucleotides, the CDR3 is TGTGCCAGCAGCTACAAGGGACAGCCCCAAGAGACCCAGTACTTC.